This section outlines one TCR beta chain sequence together with its context. The sample is drawn from a study of blood T cell repertoires in COVID-19. About the study: Collection of acute and convalescent COVID-19 samples took place in the United States, Italy and Spain. Sources were T cells, B-cell-depleted T cells, or PBMCs; the material itself was cDNA or gDNA.

The assay was immunoSEQ multiplex PCR, and TCRdb's table has in-frame clones only and misses some. The data show over 150,000 clones, about 85% seen once. With 3 bases clipped from V and 2 bases from J, the junction kept 4 bases outside the gene matches. Germline V gene lookup returns CDR1 SGHTA and CDR2 FQGNSA. The CDR3 has 17 amino acids. The sample consisted of peripheral blood. The chain combines TRBV7-2 with TRBJ2-3, with TRBD2 matching over 14 bases. This TCR derives from a man aged 35-49 years with acute or convalescent COVID-19. The CDR3 DNA reads as TGTGCCAGCAGCTTGGGACTAGCGGGGGCCATCACAGATACGCAGTATTTT. It is translated as CASSLGLAGAITDTQYF.